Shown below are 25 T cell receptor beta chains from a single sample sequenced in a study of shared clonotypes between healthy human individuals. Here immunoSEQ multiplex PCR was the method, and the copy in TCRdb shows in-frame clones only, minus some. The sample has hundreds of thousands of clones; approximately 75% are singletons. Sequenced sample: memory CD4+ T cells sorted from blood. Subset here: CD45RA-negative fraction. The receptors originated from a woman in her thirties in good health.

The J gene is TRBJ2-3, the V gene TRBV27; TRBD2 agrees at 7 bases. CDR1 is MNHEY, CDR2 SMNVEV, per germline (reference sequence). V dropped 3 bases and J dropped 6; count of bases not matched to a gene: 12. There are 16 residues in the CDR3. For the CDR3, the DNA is TGTGCCAGCAGTTTCCGGGTTGGCGGGAGTGGGGATACGCAGTATTTT. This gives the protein CASSFRVGGSGDTQYF.

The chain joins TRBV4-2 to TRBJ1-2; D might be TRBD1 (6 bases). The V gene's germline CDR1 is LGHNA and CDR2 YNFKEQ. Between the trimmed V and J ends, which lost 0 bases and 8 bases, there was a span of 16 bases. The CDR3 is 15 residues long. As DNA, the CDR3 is TGTGCCAGCAGCCAAGACAGGGGTTCAATGGGGGGCTACACCTTC. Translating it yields CASSQDRGSMGGYTF.

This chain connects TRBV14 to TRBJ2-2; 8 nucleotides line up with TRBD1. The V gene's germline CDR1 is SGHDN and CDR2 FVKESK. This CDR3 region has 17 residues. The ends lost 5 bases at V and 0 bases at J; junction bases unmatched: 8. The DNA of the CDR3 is TGTGCCAGCAGCACACGACAGGGGCCCACGAACACCGGGGAGCTGTTTTTT. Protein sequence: CASSTRQGPTNTGELFF.

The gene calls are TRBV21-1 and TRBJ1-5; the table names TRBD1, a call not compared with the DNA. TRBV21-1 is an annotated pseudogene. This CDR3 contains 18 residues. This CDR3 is CASRHSGQGALGNQPQHF. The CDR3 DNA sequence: TGTGCCAGCAGACATTCGGGACAGGGGGCATTAGGCAATCAGCCCCAGCATTTT.

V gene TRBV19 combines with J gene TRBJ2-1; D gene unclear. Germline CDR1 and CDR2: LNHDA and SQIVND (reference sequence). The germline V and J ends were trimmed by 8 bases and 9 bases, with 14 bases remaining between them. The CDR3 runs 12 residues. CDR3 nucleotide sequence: TGTGCCAGTCAACACTCCCGGTTTGAGCAGTTCTTC. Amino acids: CASQHSRFEQFF.

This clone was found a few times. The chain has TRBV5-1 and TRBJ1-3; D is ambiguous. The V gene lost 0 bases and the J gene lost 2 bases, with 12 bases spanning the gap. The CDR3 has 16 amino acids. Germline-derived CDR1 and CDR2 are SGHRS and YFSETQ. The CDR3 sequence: CASSLDGSSTGNTIYF. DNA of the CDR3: TGCGCCAGCAGCTTGGATGGGTCGAGTACTGGAAACACCATATATTTT.

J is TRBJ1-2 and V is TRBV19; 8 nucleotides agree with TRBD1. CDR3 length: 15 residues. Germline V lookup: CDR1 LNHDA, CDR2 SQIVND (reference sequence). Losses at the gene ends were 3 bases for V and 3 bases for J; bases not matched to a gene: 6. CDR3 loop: CASSIQSTGDYGYTF. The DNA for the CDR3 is TGTGCCAGTAGTATCCAATCGACAGGGGACTATGGCTACACCTTC.

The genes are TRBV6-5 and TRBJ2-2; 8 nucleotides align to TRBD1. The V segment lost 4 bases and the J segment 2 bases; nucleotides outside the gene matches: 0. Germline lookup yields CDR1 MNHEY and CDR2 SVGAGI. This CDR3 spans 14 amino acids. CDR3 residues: CASSSGGNTGELFF. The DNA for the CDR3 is TGTGCCAGCAGTTCAGGGGGCAACACCGGGGAGCTGTTTTTT.

The CDR3 nucleotides are TGTGCCAGCAGCCGTGGGGCCAGCGTCTATGGCTACACCTTC. Its protein product is CASSRGASVYGYTF. V is TRBV5-5 and J is TRBJ1-2, with a tentative D call TRBD1 (5 bases). This CDR3 comprises 14 residues. Germline V lookup: CDR1 SGHKS, CDR2 YYEKEE (reference sequence). The V end was cut by 4 bases, the J end by 4 bases, with 14 bases between.

The CDR3 reads CASSQDWLAGGPSTDTQYF. DNA of the CDR3: TGTGCCAGCAGCCAAGATTGGCTAGCGGGAGGCCCAAGCACAGATACGCAGTATTTT. The gene calls are TRBV14 and TRBJ2-3; 11 bases match TRBD2. The CDR3 is made up of 19 amino acids. Germline V gene sequence: CDR1 SGHDN, CDR2 FVKESK. J was trimmed by 0 bases and V by 0 bases; bases with no gene match: 8.

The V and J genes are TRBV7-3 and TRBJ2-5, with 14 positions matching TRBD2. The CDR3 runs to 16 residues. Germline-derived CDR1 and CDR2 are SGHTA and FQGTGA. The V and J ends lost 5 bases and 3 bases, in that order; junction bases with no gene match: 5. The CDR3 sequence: CASSLPGLAGEETQYF. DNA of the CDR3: TGTGCCAGCAGCCTCCCGGGACTAGCGGGAGAAGAGACCCAGTACTTC. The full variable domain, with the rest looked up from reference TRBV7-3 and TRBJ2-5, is GAGVSQTPSNKVTEKGKYVELRCDPISGHTALYWYRQSLGQGPEFLIYFQGTGAADDSGLPNDRFFAVRPEGSVSTLKIQRTERGDSAVYLCASSLPGLAGEETQYFGPGTRLLVL.

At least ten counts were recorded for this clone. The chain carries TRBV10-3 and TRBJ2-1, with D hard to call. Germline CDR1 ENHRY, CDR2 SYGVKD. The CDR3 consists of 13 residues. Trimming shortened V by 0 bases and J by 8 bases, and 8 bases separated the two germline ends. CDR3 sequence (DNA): TGTGCCATCAGTGAGTCGGGCGGTTATGAGCAGTTCTTC. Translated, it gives CAISESGGYEQFF.

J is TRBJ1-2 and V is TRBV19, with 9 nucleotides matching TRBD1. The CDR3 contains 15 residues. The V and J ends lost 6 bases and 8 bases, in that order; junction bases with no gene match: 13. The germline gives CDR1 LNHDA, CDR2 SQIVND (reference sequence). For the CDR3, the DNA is TGTGCCAGTAGATCACCGGGACAGGGATTGAGGGGCTACACCTTC. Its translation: CASRSPGQGLRGYTF.

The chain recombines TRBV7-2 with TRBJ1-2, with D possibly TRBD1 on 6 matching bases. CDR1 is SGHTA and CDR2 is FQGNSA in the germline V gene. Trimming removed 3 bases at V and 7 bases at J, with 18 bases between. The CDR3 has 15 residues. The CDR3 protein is CASSLGGTQGLGYTF. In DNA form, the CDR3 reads TGTGCCAGCAGCTTGGGGGGGACACAAGGACTTGGCTACACCTTC. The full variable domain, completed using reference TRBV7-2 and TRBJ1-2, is GAGVSQSPSNKVTEKGKDVELRCDPISGHTALYWYRQSLGQGLEFLIYFQGNSAPDKSGLPSDRFSAERTGGSVSTLTIQRTQQEDSAVYLCASSLGGTQGLGYTFGSGTRLTVV.

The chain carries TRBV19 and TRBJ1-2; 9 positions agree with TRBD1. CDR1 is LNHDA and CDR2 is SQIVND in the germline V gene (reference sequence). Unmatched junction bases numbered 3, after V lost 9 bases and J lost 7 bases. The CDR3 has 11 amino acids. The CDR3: CASRDRVGYTF. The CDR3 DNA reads TGTGCCAGCCGGGACAGGGTTGGCTACACCTTC.

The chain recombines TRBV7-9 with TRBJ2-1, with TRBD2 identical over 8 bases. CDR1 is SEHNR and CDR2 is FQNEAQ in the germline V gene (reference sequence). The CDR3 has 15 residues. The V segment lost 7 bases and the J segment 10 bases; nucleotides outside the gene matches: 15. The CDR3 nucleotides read TGTGCCAGCAACCCCCGCTCAGCGGGAGTCTGGGAGCAGTTCTTC. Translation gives CASNPRSAGVWEQFF. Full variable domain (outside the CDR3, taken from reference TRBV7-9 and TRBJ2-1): DTGVSQNPRHKITKRGQNVTFRCDPISEHNRLYWYRQTLGQGPEFLTYFQNEAQLEKSRLLSDRFSAERPKGSFSTLEIQRTEQGDSAMYLCASNPRSAGVWEQFFGPGTRLTVL.

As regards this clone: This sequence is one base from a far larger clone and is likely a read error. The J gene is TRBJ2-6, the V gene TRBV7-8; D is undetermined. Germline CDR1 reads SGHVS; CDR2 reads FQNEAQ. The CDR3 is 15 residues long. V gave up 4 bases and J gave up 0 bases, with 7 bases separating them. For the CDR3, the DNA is TGTGCCAGCAGCTCAAGCCCCTCTGGGGCCAACGTCCTGACTTTC. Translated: CASSSSPSGANVLTF.

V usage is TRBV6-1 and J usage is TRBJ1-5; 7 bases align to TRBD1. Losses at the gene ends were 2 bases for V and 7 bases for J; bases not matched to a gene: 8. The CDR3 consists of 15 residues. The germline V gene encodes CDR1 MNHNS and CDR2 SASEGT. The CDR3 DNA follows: TGTGCCAGCAGTGAACAGAGGACAGGAAGGCAGCCCCAGCATTTT. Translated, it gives CASSEQRTGRQPQHF.

The CDR3, as DNA: TGTGCCAGCACCTCGAATCGAGGGGCATTTAACACTGAAGCTTTCTTT. Encoded protein: CASTSNRGAFNTEAFF. This chain links TRBV11-2 with TRBJ1-1, with a weak D call TRBD1 (5 bases). Germline V gene data show CDR1 as SGHAT and CDR2 as FQNNGV. The CDR3 extends over 16 amino acids. Trimming left V 7 bases short and J 2 bases short, with 20 bases between.

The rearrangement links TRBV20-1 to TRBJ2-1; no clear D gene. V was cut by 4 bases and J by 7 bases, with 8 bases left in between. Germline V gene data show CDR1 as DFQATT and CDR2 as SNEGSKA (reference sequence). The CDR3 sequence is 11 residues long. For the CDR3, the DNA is TGCAGTGCTAAAAACTGGAATGAGCAGTTCTTC. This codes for CSAKNWNEQFF.

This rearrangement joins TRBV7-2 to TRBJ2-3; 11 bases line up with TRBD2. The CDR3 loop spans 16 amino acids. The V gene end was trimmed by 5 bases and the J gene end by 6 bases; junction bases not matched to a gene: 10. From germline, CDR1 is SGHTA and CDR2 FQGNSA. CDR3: CASSPRALAGVDTQYF. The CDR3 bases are TGTGCCAGCAGCCCCCGAGCACTAGCGGGGGTGGATACGCAGTATTTT.

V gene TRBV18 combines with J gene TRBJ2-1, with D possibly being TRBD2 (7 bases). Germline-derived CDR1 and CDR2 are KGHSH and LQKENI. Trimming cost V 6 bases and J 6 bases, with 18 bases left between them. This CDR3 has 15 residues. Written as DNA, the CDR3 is TGTGCCAGCTCTCCCCTGGGGGGGCTAGGCAATGAGCAGTTCTTC. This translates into CASSPLGGLGNEQFF.

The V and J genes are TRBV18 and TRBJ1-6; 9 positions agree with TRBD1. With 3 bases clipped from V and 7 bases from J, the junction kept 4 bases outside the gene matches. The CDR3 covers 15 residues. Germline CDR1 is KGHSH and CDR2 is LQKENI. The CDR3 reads CASSPRTGENSPLHF. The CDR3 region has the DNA TGTGCCAGCTCACCCCGGACAGGGGAAAATTCACCCCTCCACTTT. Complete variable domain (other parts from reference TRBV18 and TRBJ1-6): NAGVMQNPRHLVRRRGQEARLRCSPMKGHSHVYWYRQLPEEGLKFMVYLQKENIIDESGMPKERFSAEFPKEGPSILRIQQVVRGDSAAYFCASSPRTGENSPLHFGNGTRLTVT.

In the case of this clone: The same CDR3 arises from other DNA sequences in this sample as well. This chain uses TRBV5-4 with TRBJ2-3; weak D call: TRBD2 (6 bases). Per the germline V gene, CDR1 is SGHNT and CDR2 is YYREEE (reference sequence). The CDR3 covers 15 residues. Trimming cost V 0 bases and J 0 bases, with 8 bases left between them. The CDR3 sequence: CASSLDGGSTDTQYF. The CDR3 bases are TGTGCCAGCAGCTTGGATGGGGGGAGCACAGATACGCAGTATTTT. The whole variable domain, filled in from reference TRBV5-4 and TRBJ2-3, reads ETGVTQSPTHLIKTRGQQVTLRCSSQSGHNTVSWYQQALGQGPQFIFQYYREEENGRGNFPPRFSGLQFPNYSSELNVNALELDDSALYLCASSLDGGSTDTQYFGPGTRLTVL.

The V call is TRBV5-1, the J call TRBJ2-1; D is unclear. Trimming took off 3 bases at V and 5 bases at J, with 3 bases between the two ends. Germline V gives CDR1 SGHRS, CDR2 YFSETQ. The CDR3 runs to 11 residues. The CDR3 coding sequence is TGCGCCAGCAGCTGGAACAATGAGCAGTTCTTC. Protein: CASSWNNEQFF.